What follows are 23 T cell receptor beta chains derived from one specimen sequenced in a study of T cells in localized non-small cell lung cancer. TCRdb keeps only in-frame clones here, not all; method: immunoSEQ multiplex PCR. Among fewer than 2,500 clones listed, 36% were seen once. Sequencing was performed on lung tumor tissue, taken before any cancer treatment. Receptors originate from a man aged 40-75 years with stage I lung adenocarcinoma.

This clone was observed a few times. The junction does not match germline at one end; this may be a read error. The genes are TRBV9 and TRBJ1-2, with D maybe TRBD1 (5 bases). CDR1 SGDLS and CDR2 YYNGEE come from the germline V gene. The CDR3 covers 13 residues. The CDR3 reads CASSLTGGLGYIF. DNA for the CDR3: TGTGCCAGCAGCCTTACAGGAGGTCTGGGCTACATCTTC.

V is TRBV14 and J is TRBJ1-6, with a tentative D call TRBD1 (6 bases). This CDR3 region has 16 residues. Germline V gene data show CDR1 as SGHDN and CDR2 as FVKESK. V lost 0 bases and J lost 10, with 16 bases in between. This CDR3 is CASSQDLGTSKSPLHF. The CDR3 DNA reads TGTGCCAGCAGCCAAGATCTCGGGACATCGAAGTCACCCCTCCACTTT.

This sequence joins TRBV19 and TRBJ1-2; 7 bases line up with TRBD1. The CDR3 totals 12 residues. V lost 6 bases to trimming and J lost 8 bases; unmatched junction nucleotides: 6. In germline, CDR1 is LNHDA, CDR2 SQIVND (reference sequence). CDR3 DNA sequence: TGTGCCAGTAGACAGGGGCAAGAAGGCTACACCTTC. Protein product: CASRQGQEGYTF.

This sequence joins TRBV6-8 and TRBJ2-3, with TRBD2 matching over 11 bases. CDR1 is MNHGY and CDR2 is SAAAGT in the germline V gene. This CDR3 contains 14 residues. V was clipped by 8 bases and J by 4 bases; unmatched bases: 5. Here the CDR3 DNA reads TGTGCCAGCGGGCTAGCGGGAGGTTCAGATACGCAGTATTTT. Amino acid sequence: CASGLAGGSDTQYF.

This sequence joins TRBV9 and TRBJ1-2; D gene uncertain. The CDR3 spans 13 residues. Germline values: CDR1 SGDLS, CDR2 YYNGEE. V gave up 0 bases and J gave up 7 bases, with 10 bases separating them. The chain's CDR3 is CASSVDMASGYTF. DNA of the CDR3: TGTGCCAGCAGCGTAGATATGGCGAGTGGCTACACCTTC.

The CDR3 DNA follows: TGTGCCAGTAGTATGAGGTCCGGAGATACGCAGTATTTT. It yields the protein CASSMRSGDTQYF. The chain is built from TRBV19 and TRBJ2-3; D unclear. This CDR3 region has 13 residues. V lost 3 bases and J lost 5, with 9 bases in between. The germline CDR1 and CDR2 sequences are LNHDA and SQIVND (reference sequence). Variable domain in full (rest from reference TRBV19 and TRBJ2-3): DGGITQSPKYLFRKEGQNVTLSCEQNLNHDAMYWYRQDPGQGLRLIYYSQIVNDFQKGDIAEGYSVSREKKESFPLTVTSAQKNPTAFYLCASSMRSGDTQYFGPGTRLTVL.

As DNA, the CDR3 is TGTGCCAGCAGTGAAGCGGGGGGGCAGGGCACAGATACGCAGTATTTT. This codes for CASSEAGGQGTDTQYF. The chain has TRBV6-1 and TRBJ2-3; TRBD2 is a possible D gene (7 bases). CDR1 is MNHNS, CDR2 SASEGT, per germline. The V end was cut by 0 bases, the J end by 1 base, with 11 bases between. The CDR3 contains 16 residues.

This rearrangement joins TRBV11-3 to TRBJ1-2; TRBD1 matches at 11 bases. Germline-derived CDR1 and CDR2 are SGHNT and YENEEA. This CDR3 has 14 amino acids. J gave up 8 bases and V 5 bases, and 7 bases lay outside the gene matches. The CDR3 region has the DNA TGTGCCAGCAGCCCCGGGACAGGGGGATCCGGCTACACCTTC. Protein sequence: CASSPGTGGSGYTF.

This sequence joins TRBV6-8 and TRBJ1-6; D is uncertain. This CDR3 has 14 residues. Trimming left V 2 bases short and J 0 bases short, with 2 bases between. Germline values: CDR1 MNHGY, CDR2 SAAAGT. CDR3 region: CASSYSSYNSPLHF. CDR3 nucleotides: TGTGCCAGCAGTTACAGCTCCTATAATTCACCCCTCCACTTT.

The V and J genes are TRBV30 and TRBJ1-3; no reliable D call. V shed 3 bases and J shed 0 bases, with 9 bases lying between them. The CDR3 sequence is 14 residues long. CDR1 is GTSNPN and CDR2 is SVGIG in the germline V gene (reference sequence). CDR3 region: CAWRDTHSGNTIYF. In DNA form, the CDR3 reads TGTGCCTGGAGAGACACCCACTCTGGAAACACCATATATTTT.

This clone was counted a few times. The rearrangement joins TRBV9 to TRBJ1-2; tentative D call: TRBD1 (6 bases). This CDR3 has 14 residues. Per the germline V gene, CDR1 is SGDLS and CDR2 is YYNGEE. V lost 5 bases and J 6 bases, leaving 17 bases between the germline ends. CDR3 in DNA: TGTGCCAGCAGTTTAGGACAGAGATGGAATGGCTACACCTTC. Its translation is CASSLGQRWNGYTF.

This clone is labeled as medium-sized. The chain combines TRBV6-8 with TRBJ2-6; D is perhaps TRBD1 or TRBD2 (6 bases each). Looked up from germline, CDR1 is MNHGY and CDR2 is SAAAGT. The CDR3 is 15 amino acids. Trimming cost V 7 bases and J 1 base, with 11 bases left between them. CDR3 nucleotides: TGTGCCAGCACCATAGGGGGGTCTGGGGCCAACGTCCTGACTTTC. It is translated as CASTIGGSGANVLTF.

This clone ranks as medium-sized. CDR3 protein: CASSTLGNGVYEQYF. The CDR3 DNA follows: TGTGCCAGCAGCACCCTGGGTAATGGAGTCTACGAGCAGTACTTC. The rearrangement joins TRBV11-3 to TRBJ2-7; D uncertain. CDR1 and CDR2 (germline): SGHNT, YENEEA. The CDR3 length is 15 residues. The V gene lost 5 bases and the J gene lost 3 bases, with 17 bases spanning the gap. The full variable domain, with the rest looked up from reference TRBV11-3 and TRBJ2-7, is EAGVVQSPRYKIIEKKQPVAFWCNPISGHNTLYWYLQNLGQGPELLIRYENEEAVDDSQLPKDRFSAERLKGVDSTLKIQPAELGDSAVYLCASSTLGNGVYEQYFGPGTRLTVT.

The rearrangement links TRBV14 to TRBJ2-5; the D gene is possibly TRBD2 (6 bases). CDR1 SGHDN and CDR2 FVKESK come from the germline V gene. V was cut by 2 bases and J by 4 bases, with 17 bases left in between. The CDR3 has 16 amino acids. This chain's CDR3 is CASSQKPRVGGETQYF. CDR3 coding DNA: TGTGCCAGCAGCCAAAAGCCACGTGTGGGGGGAGAGACCCAGTACTTC.

The chain uses TRBV19 and TRBJ1-5; 8 nucleotides line up with TRBD1. This CDR3 is built from 15 residues. V shed 6 bases and J 0 bases; nucleotides not matched to a gene: 4. CDR1 LNHDA and CDR2 SQIVND come from the germline V gene (reference sequence). The CDR3 reads CASRRTGNSNQPQHF. The CDR3 DNA reads TGTGCCAGTAGGAGGACAGGGAATAGCAATCAGCCCCAGCATTTT.

The CDR3 DNA sequence: TGTGCCACGGGGAAGGGAGACCTTAGCAATCAGCCCCAGCATTTT. The encoded protein is CATGKGDLSNQPQHF. The chain is built from TRBV6-8 and TRBJ1-5; no firm D call. This CDR3 has 15 residues. From germline, CDR1 is MNHGY and CDR2 SAAAGT. Trimming cost V 10 bases and J 0 bases, with 16 bases left between them.

The rearrangement links TRBV28 to TRBJ1-1; D not resolved. Germline CDR1 reads MDHEN; CDR2 reads SYDVKM. The CDR3 sequence is 12 residues long. V shed 3 bases and J shed 1 base, with 3 bases lying between them. This CDR3 is CASSLWNTEAFF. CDR3 sequence (DNA): TGTGCCAGCAGTTTGTGGAACACTGAAGCTTTCTTT. Full variable domain (rest looked up from reference TRBV28 and TRBJ1-1): DVKVTQSSRYLVKRTGEKVFLECVQDMDHENMFWYRQDPGLGLRLIYFSYDVKMKEKGDIPEGYSVSREKKERFSLILESASTNQTSMYLCASSLWNTEAFFGQGTRLTVV.

The rearrangement uses TRBV19 and TRBJ2-7; D may be TRBD1 or TRBD2 (7 bases each). The CDR3 extends over 14 amino acids. V lost 3 bases, J lost 4 bases, and 13 bases lay in between. Per the germline V gene, CDR1 is LNHDA and CDR2 is SQIVND (reference sequence). In DNA, the CDR3 is TGTGCCAGTAGTATCGGGCAGGGGGGGTACGAGCAGTACTTC. This codes for CASSIGQGGYEQYF.

The table lists this clone with a few counts. The chain joins TRBV10-3 to TRBJ1-5, with D possibly matching TRBD1 (6 bases). Per germline, CDR1 ENHRY and CDR2 SYGVKD. The CDR3 sequence is 14 residues long. Trimming removed 10 bases from V and 6 bases from J, with 19 bases in between. As DNA, the CDR3 is TGTGCCAGCTCAAACAGGGAAGGGAGTCAGCCCCAGCATTTT. The encoded protein is CASSNREGSQPQHF.

Within the sample, this clone is medium-sized. This rearrangement joins TRBV11-3 to TRBJ2-5; D perhaps matches TRBD2 (6 bases). Germline CDR1 SGHNT, CDR2 YENEEA. This CDR3 is 14 amino acids long. The V and J ends lost 1 base and 5 bases respectively, with 11 bases between them. The DNA of the CDR3 is TGTGCCAGCAGCTTAGTAGGCAGCGGGGAGACCCAGTACTTC. Its translation: CASSLVGSGETQYF.

The rearrangement links TRBV19 to TRBJ1-2; D not resolved. V shed 7 bases and J shed 3 bases, with 24 bases lying between them. Germline loops: CDR1 LNHDA, CDR2 SQIVND (reference sequence). The CDR3 covers 17 residues. The CDR3 reads CASNSPSGGSTDYGYTF. CDR3 nucleotides: TGTGCCAGTAACTCCCCCTCCGGCGGCTCCACGGACTATGGCTACACCTTC.

The chain carries TRBV19 and TRBJ2-5; D is ambiguous. Germline-derived CDR1 and CDR2 are LNHDA and SQIVND (reference sequence). The germline V and J ends were trimmed by 0 bases and 1 base, with 12 bases remaining between them. The CDR3 contains 16 residues. The CDR3 DNA sequence: TGTGCCAGTAGTATAGATCCAGTTCCGGGCCAAGAGACCCAGTACTTC. Amino acid sequence: CASSIDPVPGQETQYF.

The CDR3 DNA sequence: TGTGCCAGCAGCTTGAGTCCCCGGGTCCAGGACACCGGGGAGCTGTTTTTT. As protein: CASSLSPRVQDTGELFF. The chain recombines TRBV11-3 with TRBJ2-2; no clear D gene. Deletions cut 3 bases from V and 3 bases from J, with 17 bases between. The CDR3 sequence is 17 residues long. CDR1 SGHNT and CDR2 YENEEA come from the germline V gene.